This TCR beta chain was recorded in a study of cytomegalovirus exposure and HLA in healthy donors. Comments on this clone: The antigen remains undetermined.

Both 60 Vbeta primers and 13 Jbeta primers went into the PCR. The protocol was immunoSEQ multiplex PCR, while the TCRdb copy is restricted to in-frame clones and leaves out a portion. This repertoire shows about 200,000 clones, roughly 80% found once; its top ten account for 0.2% to 0.25%. Overall study results and limits: A prior analysis recorded that most TCR beta V segments were productive about 90% or about 30% of the time. Reported findings show TCR beta sequences accurately forecast HLA-A and HLA-B alleles in most subjects.

There are 13 residues in the CDR3. Between the trimmed V and J ends, which lost 0 bases and 4 bases, there was a span of 7 bases. In germline, CDR1 is SGHDT, CDR2 YYEEEE. V gene TRBV5-6 combines with J gene TRBJ2-5, with no clear D. The clonotype was recovered from a girl aged 2 to 9 in good health and CMV-seronegative. Sequencing was done on a sample of PBMCs. CDR3 nucleotides: TGTGCCAGCAGCTTGGGACTTCGAGAGACCCAGTACTTC. Amino acids: CASSLGLRETQYF.